These 27 T cell receptor beta chains were all obtained from the same sample, sequenced in a study of cytomegalovirus exposure and HLA in healthy donors. PCR was performed using 60 Vbeta and 13 Jbeta primers. The repertoire was sequenced with immunoSEQ multiplex PCR; TCRdb's copy has only in-frame clones and lacks some. The sample contains 95,000 to 150,000 clones, less than 80% of which appear only once. The sample taken for sequencing was PBMCs. The receptor set was obtained from a woman in her fifties or sixties in good health and CMV-seronegative.

Comment on this clone: The junction departs from the called germline gene at one end, perhaps through a read error. The chain joins TRBV27 to TRBJ2-3; 13 bases are shared with TRBD2. Germline V gene sequence: CDR1 MNHEY, CDR2 SMNVEV (reference sequence). CDR3 length: 15 residues. The CDR3 is CATLRLAGGTDTQYF. As DNA, the CDR3 is TGCGCCACCCTTAGACTAGCGGGAGGAACCGATACGCAGTATTTT.

This clone has a handful of counts. V and J are TRBV28 and TRBJ1-2; D remains unclear. Trimming left V 6 bases short and J 0 bases short, with 11 bases between. The CDR3 length is 14 residues. CDR1 and CDR2 (germline): MDHEN, SYDVKM. DNA for the CDR3: TGTGCCAGCAGGGGAGGAATCTCTAACTATGGCTACACCTTC. Its translation is CASRGGISNYGYTF.

V is TRBV4-1 and J is TRBJ2-7; 8 bases agree with TRBD2. The ends lost 2 bases at V and 4 bases at J; junction bases unmatched: 4. The CDR3 is made up of 14 amino acids. CDR1 is MGHRA and CDR2 is YSYEKL in the germline V gene. CDR3 in amino acids: CASSQSTGGYEQYF. DNA of the CDR3: TGCGCCAGCAGCCAATCCACGGGAGGGTACGAGCAGTACTTC.

This chain links TRBV5-4 with TRBJ2-1; 7 bases align to TRBD2. The CDR3 has 14 residues. Germline CDR1 SGHNT, CDR2 YYREEE (reference sequence). The V segment lost 0 bases and the J segment 8 bases; nucleotides outside the gene matches: 5. CDR3 coding DNA: TGTGCCAGCAGCTTGGGGCGCGGGAGTGATGAGCAGTTCTTC. Translating gives CASSLGRGSDEQFF. Complete variable domain (other parts from reference TRBV5-4 and TRBJ2-1): ETGVTQSPTHLIKTRGQQVTLRCSSQSGHNTVSWYQQALGQGPQFIFQYYREEENGRGNFPPRFSGLQFPNYSSELNVNALELDDSALYLCASSLGRGSDEQFFGPGTRLTVL.

The chain joins TRBV6-5 to TRBJ1-1; 7 bases match TRBD1. The CDR3 runs 14 residues. Germline assignment: CDR1 MNHEY and CDR2 SVGAGI. V trimming: 5 bases; J trimming: 0 bases; junction bases outside the gene matches: 3. Here the CDR3 reads CASSRTGVNTEAFF. The CDR3 nucleotides read TGTGCCAGCAGTCGGACAGGCGTGAACACTGAAGCTTTCTTT.

The chain combines TRBV28 with TRBJ1-5; possible D gene TRBD1, 5 bases. The V and J ends lost 8 bases and 3 bases respectively, with 14 bases between them. CDR3 length equals 14 residues. Germline V CDR1 and CDR2: MDHEN, SYDVKM. The CDR3 DNA reads as TGTGCCAGCCGTTCGCCAGGGCCCAATCAGCCCCAGCATTTT. Its translation: CASRSPGPNQPQHF.

The gene calls are TRBV6-6 and TRBJ2-2; maybe TRBD1 (5 bases). The CDR3 is made up of 15 amino acids. V lost 6 bases and J lost 1, with 12 bases in between. Per the germline V gene, CDR1 is MNHNY and CDR2 is SVGAGI (reference sequence). CDR3 loop: CASRRGAWNTGELFF. The DNA for the CDR3 is TGTGCCAGCAGAAGGGGCGCGTGGAACACCGGGGAGCTGTTTTTT.

The rearrangement joins TRBV9 to TRBJ2-5; TRBD1 aligns across 7 bases. This CDR3 spans 17 amino acids. With 1 base clipped from V and 2 bases from J, the junction kept 11 bases outside the gene matches. Per the germline V gene, CDR1 is SGDLS and CDR2 is YYNGEE. The CDR3 reads CASSVNSRGRGQETQYF. Written as DNA, the CDR3 is TGTGCCAGCAGCGTAAACTCCCGTGGCAGGGGGCAAGAGACCCAGTACTTC. Full variable domain (rest looked up from reference TRBV9 and TRBJ2-5): DSGVTQTPKHLITATGQRVTLRCSPRSGDLSVYWYQQSLDQGLQFLIQYYNGEERAKGNILERFSAQQFPDLHSELNLSSLELGDSALYFCASSVNSRGRGQETQYFGPGTRLLVL.

A single count supports this clone. This chain connects TRBV27 to TRBJ1-2, with TRBD1 matching over 8 bases. The CDR3 spans 13 residues. After removal of 3 bases from V and 4 bases from J, the junction contained 1 base not matched to a gene. The germline gives CDR1 MNHEY, CDR2 SMNVEV (reference sequence). The CDR3 DNA is TGTGCCAGCAGTTTTGACAGGGGCTATGGCTACACCTTC. Amino acids: CASSFDRGYGYTF.

The rearrangement links TRBV5-6 to TRBJ2-1; 9 bases map to TRBD1. V trimming: 0 bases; J trimming: 8 bases; junction bases outside the gene matches: 0. Germline CDR1 and CDR2: SGHDT and YYEEEE. This CDR3 spans 13 amino acids. The DNA for the CDR3 is TGTGCCAGCAGCTTGGGACAGGGGGATGAGCAGTTCTTC. Protein sequence: CASSLGQGDEQFF.

V gene TRBV28 combines with J gene TRBJ1-5, with 7 positions matching TRBD1. This CDR3 region has 15 residues. V lost 8 bases and J lost 5; bases outside the gene matches: 12. Germline CDR1 is MDHEN and CDR2 is SYDVKM. CDR3 in amino acids: CASFTTGAGDQPQHF. For the CDR3, the DNA is TGTGCCAGCTTTACTACAGGGGCTGGGGATCAGCCCCAGCATTTT.

This clone was observed a handful of times. One end of the junction varies from germline; a read error may be responsible. V is TRBV7-9 and J is TRBJ2-5; a weak D match, TRBD2 (6 bases). The CDR3 runs 14 residues. Germline-derived CDR1 and CDR2 are SEHNR and FQNEAQ (reference sequence). CDR3 nucleotides: TGTTCCAGCAGCCCACCTAGTCCCACTCGGGAGCAGTACTTC. Its protein product is CSSSPPSPTREQYF.

The chain employs TRBV6-4 and TRBJ2-3; D remains ambiguous. The CDR3 is made up of 14 amino acids. The germline V and J ends were trimmed by 0 bases and 2 bases, with 6 bases remaining between them. Germline V lookup: CDR1 MRHNA, CDR2 SNTAGT. The CDR3 is CASSDSALTDTQYF. The CDR3 DNA sequence: TGTGCCAGCAGTGACTCGGCCCTCACAGATACGCAGTATTTT.

The genes are TRBV20-1 and TRBJ2-7; D gene uncertain. Per the germline V gene, CDR1 is DFQATT and CDR2 is SNEGSKA (reference sequence). V gave up 5 bases and J gave up 9 bases, with 14 bases separating them. This CDR3 has 11 amino acids. The CDR3 bases are TGCAGTGCTGAACAAACCCTAGGGCAGTACTTC. Encoded protein: CSAEQTLGQYF.

The V call is TRBV2, the J call TRBJ1-5; 8 bases map to TRBD1. V shed 4 bases and J 6 bases; nucleotides not matched to a gene: 5. CDR3 length equals 14 residues. The germline gives CDR1 SNHLY, CDR2 FYNNEI. As DNA, the CDR3 is TGTGCCAGCAGTGCCCAGGGGGCGCGTCAGCCCCAGCATTTT. Residues: CASSAQGARQPQHF.

The chain employs TRBV13 and TRBJ2-3, with a weak D call TRBD2 (6 bases). The CDR3 sequence is 15 residues long. Trimming took off 6 bases at V and 0 bases at J, with 13 bases between the two ends. CDR1 is PRHDT and CDR2 is FYEKMQ in the germline V gene (reference sequence). CDR3 nucleotide sequence: TGTGCCAGCAGTCCCCCGGGGACTAGCACAGATACGCAGTATTTT. Translating it yields CASSPPGTSTDTQYF. The whole variable domain, filled in from reference TRBV13 and TRBJ2-3, reads AAGVIQSPRHLIKEKRETATLKCYPIPRHDTVYWYQQGPGQDPQFLISFYEKMQSDKGSIPDRFSAQQFSDYHSELNMSSLELGDSALYFCASSPPGTSTDTQYFGPGTRLTVL.

This chain joins TRBV7-9 and TRBJ2-5; 11 bases match TRBD2. V gave up 3 bases and J gave up 5 bases; unmatched junction bases: 5. CDR3 length equals 15 residues. Germline assignment: CDR1 SEHNR and CDR2 FQNEAQ (reference sequence). The CDR3 DNA reads as TGTGCCAGCAGCTTGGTAGCGGGAGGGCCGGAGACCCAGTACTTC. Its protein is CASSLVAGGPETQYF.

The table lists this clone with a count of one. This sequence joins TRBV6-5 and TRBJ1-1, with D uncertain. This CDR3 is built from 13 residues. Germline CDR1 and CDR2: MNHEY and SVGAGI. The V gene lost 5 bases and the J gene lost 11 bases, with 18 bases spanning the gap. The CDR3 nucleotides read TGTGCCAGCAGTCCACCCGATCGGTCGGGGGCTTTCTTT. This encodes CASSPPDRSGAFF.

The rearrangement uses TRBV7-6 and TRBJ2-7; TRBD2 aligns across 13 bases. Per the germline V gene, CDR1 is SGHVS and CDR2 is FNYEAQ. V gave up 5 bases and J gave up 7 bases; unmatched junction bases: 5. The CDR3 is 14 residues long. CDR3 nucleotide sequence: TGTGCCAGCAGCAAACTAGCGGGAGGGGGAGAGCAGTACTTC. Its protein product is CASSKLAGGGEQYF.

CDR3 protein: CASSPRTSGRAADTQYF. The CDR3 bases are TGTGCCAGCTCACCGCGGACTAGCGGGAGGGCCGCAGATACGCAGTATTTT. V gene TRBV18 combines with J gene TRBJ2-3; 15 bases agree with TRBD2. Germline CDR1 and CDR2: KGHSH and LQKENI. CDR3 length: 17 amino acids. V lost 3 bases, J lost 4 bases, and 5 bases stayed unmatched.

The V and J genes are TRBV6-1 and TRBJ1-1; no clear D gene. CDR3 length: 13 residues. Per the germline V gene, CDR1 is MNHNS and CDR2 is SASEGT. Trimming stripped 2 bases from V and 8 bases from J, with 12 bases between. CDR3 sequence reads: CASSEIQQTEAFF. CDR3 DNA: TGTGCCAGCAGTGAAATTCAGCAGACAGAAGCTTTCTTT.

This chain joins TRBV30 and TRBJ1-5; perhaps TRBD1 as D (6 bases). Germline V gene data show CDR1 as GTSNPN and CDR2 as SVGIG (reference sequence). CDR3 length: 15 amino acids. V lost 3 bases, J lost 1 base, and 13 bases lay in between. CDR3 in DNA: TGTGCCTGGAGCACAGGGTTGACAAGCAATCAGCCCCAGCATTTT. It codes for CAWSTGLTSNQPQHF.

V usage is TRBV21-1 and J usage is TRBJ2-1; the D call in the table, TRBD2, was not verified against the DNA. TRBV21-1 is flagged as a pseudogene. The CDR3 spans 14 residues. CDR3 residues: CASGGDWGHNEQFF. Here the CDR3 DNA reads TGTGCCAGCGGCGGGGACTGGGGCCACAATGAGCAGTTCTTC.

The rearrangement uses TRBV7-9 and TRBJ2-5; TRBD2 is a possible D gene (5 bases). Trimming stripped 3 bases from V and 2 bases from J, with 7 bases between. The CDR3 has 13 residues. Germline V gives CDR1 SEHNR, CDR2 FQNEAQ (reference sequence). The DNA of the CDR3 is TGTGCCAGCAGCTTGAGCGGACAAGAGACCCAGTACTTC. Translation: CASSLSGQETQYF.

This rearrangement joins TRBV7-6 to TRBJ1-4; D is unclear. This CDR3 comprises 15 residues. Germline assignment: CDR1 SGHVS and CDR2 FNYEAQ. Between the trimmed V and J ends, which lost 1 base and 1 base, there was a span of 7 bases. CDR3 sequence reads: CASSLVYGTNEKLFF. The CDR3 bases are TGTGCCAGCAGCTTAGTCTACGGAACTAATGAAAAACTGTTTTTT.

This clone was observed a few times. The chain has TRBV6-6 and TRBJ1-6; D gene unclear. Trimming removed 5 bases at V and 10 bases at J, with 18 bases between. Germline-derived CDR1 and CDR2 are MNHNY and SVGAGI (reference sequence). The CDR3 totals 15 residues. CDR3 nucleotides: TGTGCCAGCAGTACCTCGGAGGTGAGGTGGTCACCCCTCCACTTT. Translated, it gives CASSTSEVRWSPLHF.

This chain uses TRBV6-4 with TRBJ2-7, with a possible D match to TRBD2 (7 bases). V was shortened by 6 bases and J by 6 bases, with 15 bases between the two germline ends. CDR3 length: 13 amino acids. CDR1 and CDR2 (germline): MRHNA, SNTAGT. The CDR3 coding sequence is TGTGCCAGCAGCGGGACAACGGGAGGCGAGCAGTACTTC. Encoded protein: CASSGTTGGEQYF.